This T cell receptor beta chain is drawn from a study of blood T cell repertoires in COVID-19. Study at large: PBMCs, B-cell-depleted T cells, or T cells were the source of the cDNA or gDNA that made up the material.

Assay used: immunoSEQ multiplex PCR; TCRdb lists only in-frame clones, some missing. Of about 190,000 clones in the sample, about four fifths were seen once. The germline CDR1 and CDR2 sequences are MDHEN and SYDVKM. Trimming took 7 bases from V and 2 from J, leaving 8 bases between them. The CDR3 spans 12 residues. The study counted Cohort 3 donors as recovered given two negative PCRs, clearance, or symptom resolution. J is TRBJ1-2 and V is TRBV28; D unresolved. This clonotype was obtained from a woman aged 25 to 39 who had recovered from COVID-19. Sample: PBMCs or T cells enriched from blood (not recorded which). CDR3 protein: CASTTTNYGYTF. The DNA of the CDR3 is TGTGCCAGCACAACAACCAACTATGGCTACACCTTC.